This T cell receptor (beta chain) stems from a study of chemoradiotherapy in HPV16-positive cancers. TCRdb's copy holds only in-frame clones and misses some; the assay was immunoSEQ multiplex PCR. This sample has about 12,000 clones, with 72% found just once. Germline CDR1 is SQVTM and CDR2 is ANQGSEA. Trimming pared 7 bases from V and 6 bases from J, leaving 22 bases between. This CDR3 is 15 amino acids long. V and J are TRBV29-1 and TRBJ2-1; D possibly matches TRBD1 or TRBD2 (5 bases each). The biological material was taken from a patient who underwent chemoradiotherapy. The receptor was derived from a human donor with HPV-associated anogenital cancer. CDR3 loop: CSANAGASGANEQFF. CDR3 nucleotide sequence: TGCAGCGCCAATGCCGGGGCTAGTGGTGCCAATGAGCAGTTCTTC.